The rows below give T cell receptor beta chains drawn from one sample of a study of T cell repertoires in cytomegalovirus infection. These receptors' antigens are unknown. TCRdb fed the reads into MiXCR, producing one record per CDR3 protein. The data hold tens of thousands of distinct CDR3 sequences, with approximately 52% observed a single time. Sequenced here: CD8+ T cells from cultured PBMCs, sampled from culture after CMV antigen stimulation. The receptor set was obtained from a human donor in good health (CMV status not recorded). Some clones in this sample may be carry-over from other donors' samples. Both conserved end residues are part of each CDR3. D genes are given only for firm matches. Clone size, where shown, is once, few, many, or a class for clones that have expanded.

TRBD2 | TRBJ2-3 | TRBV7-9 | . | CASSFGTSGSTDTQYF | TGTGCCAGCAGCTTCGGGACTAGCGGGAGTACAGATACGCAGTATTTT
TRBD1 | TRBJ2-1 | TRBV20-1 | many | CSTGGNEQFF | TGCAGCACAGGGGGCAATGAGCAGTTCTTC
. | TRBJ2-1 | TRBV20-1 | . | CSARDIAESRYNEQFF | TGCAGTGCTAGAGATATAGCCGAGAGCAGATACAATGAGCAGTTCTTC
. | TRBJ1-2 | TRBV12-3/TRBV12-4 | . | CPSTLVRLNGYTF | TGTCCCAGCACCTTAGTTCGTCTAAATGGCTACACCTTC
. | TRBJ1-5 | TRBV6-6 | . | CASSPANQPQHF | TGTGCCAGCAGTCCCGCCAATCAGCCCCAGCATTTT
TRBD1 | TRBJ1-2 | TRBV7-9 | few | CASSGQGNYGYTF | TGTGCCAGTTCGGGACAGGGGAACTATGGCTACACCTTC
TRBD1 | TRBJ2-3 | TRBV19 | . | CASTPGQGGDTQYF | TGTGCCAGTACCCCGGGACAGGGGGGGGATACGCAGTATTTT
. | TRBJ2-5 | TRBV24-1 | . | CATSDSNSDTYQETQYF | TGTGCCACCAGTGATTCAAACTCTGACACGTACCAAGAGACCCAGTACTTC
. | TRBJ1-1 | TRBV30 | . | CAWSFGGYGKSGGAFF | TGTGCCTGGAGTTTTGGGGGTTATGGGAAGTCGGGAGGAGCTTTCTTT
TRBD1 | TRBJ1-5 | TRBV7-3 | . | CASSSGGGRIQPQHF | TGTGCCAGCAGCTCAGGGGGAGGAAGAATTCAGCCCCAGCATTTT
. | TRBJ1-1 | TRBV4-2 | many | CASSHGRLNTEAFF | TGTGCCAGCAGCCACGGACGGTTGAACACTGAAGCTTTCTTT
. | TRBJ2-6 | TRBV6-5 | . | CASSYGAPGANVLTF | TGTGCCAGCAGTTACGGTGCTCCTGGGGCCAACGTCCTGACTTTC
TRBD1 | TRBJ1-1 | TRBV7-2 | . | CASSSGGMTEAFF | TGTGCCAGCAGCTCAGGGGGCATGACTGAAGCTTTCTTT
TRBD2 | TRBJ2-1 | TRBV28 | . | CASSLAGVTNEQFF | TGTGCCAGCAGTCTAGCGGGAGTTACTAATGAGCAGTTCTTC
. | TRBJ2-2 | TRBV4-1 | . | CASSQELRAVGELFF | TGCGCCAGCAGCCAAGAGTTGAGGGCTGTCGGGGAGCTGTTTTTT
. | TRBJ1-2 | TRBV7-6 | . | CASSLVEGYTF | TGTGCCAGCAGCTTGGTGGAAGGCTACACCTTC
. | TRBJ1-5 | TRBV12-3/TRBV12-4 | . | CASNPGGKPQHF | TGTGCCAGCAATCCCGGGGGGAAGCCCCAGCATTTT
. | TRBJ2-1 | TRBV20-1 | . | CSARDSTRTGKAYNEQFF | TGCAGTGCTAGAGACTCCACCCGGACTGGCAAGGCCTACAATGAGCAGTTCTTC
. | TRBJ2-2 | TRBV3-1 | . | CASSDTGELFF | TGTGCCAGCAGCGACACCGGGGAGCTGTTTTTT
TRBD1 | TRBJ1-1 | TRBV5-1 | few | CASSSGTENTEAFF | TGCGCCAGCAGCTCCGGGACAGAGAACACTGAAGCTTTCTTT
. | TRBJ2-1 | TRBV9 | . | CASSVEGGRSYNEQFF | TGTGCCAGCAGCGTAGAGGGGGGTAGGTCCTACAATGAGCAGTTCTTC
TRBD2 | TRBJ2-1 | TRBV27 | . | CASSTTSGGVYNEQFF | TGTGCCAGCAGTACCACTAGCGGGGGGGTTTACAATGAGCAGTTCTTC
. | TRBJ1-1 | TRBV2 | . | CASRTHRVVGTEAFF | TGTGCCAGCAGGACACACAGGGTTGTCGGCACTGAAGCTTTCTTT
. | TRBJ1-5 | TRBV27 | . | CASSLFFPEYSNQPQHF | TGTGCCAGCAGTTTATTTTTTCCAGAGTATAGCAATCAGCCCCAGCATTTT
TRBD2 | TRBJ2-7 | TRBV7-2 | . | CASSRTSGRSYEQYF | TGTGCCAGCAGCCGGACTAGCGGGAGATCCTACGAGCAGTACTTC
TRBD1 | TRBJ2-7 | TRBV7-6 | many | CASSPGTGATYEQYF | TGTGCCAGCAGCCCCGGGACAGGGGCTACCTACGAGCAGTACTTC
TRBD2 | TRBJ2-1 | TRBV28 | . | CASSLVGRDSYNEQFF | TGTGCCAGCAGTTTGGTCGGGAGGGACTCCTACAATGAGCAGTTCTTC
. | TRBJ1-1 | TRBV12-3/TRBV12-4 | . | CASSLEGSIEAFF | TGTGCCAGCAGTTTGGAGGGGTCGATTGAAGCTTTCTTT
. | TRBJ2-6 | TRBV2 | . | CARTGLSESGANVLTF | TGTGCCAGGACGGGACTGTCGGAATCTGGGGCCAACGTCCTGACTTTC
. | TRBJ2-3 | TRBV7-9 | . | CASSLGRATTDTQYF | TGTGCCAGCAGCTTAGGGCGGGCCACCACAGATACGCAGTATTTT
. | TRBJ2-1 | TRBV7-6 | . | CASSLAKLTEQFF | TGTGCCAGCAGCTTAGCGAAATTAACCGAGCAGTTCTTC
. | TRBJ1-2 | TRBV7-2 | . | CASSWGVVYYGYTF | TGTGCCAGCAGCTGGGGCGTGGTTTACTATGGCTACACCTTC
TRBD1 | TRBJ2-3 | TRBV12-3/TRBV12-4 | . | CASTPGTGGTDTQYF | TGTGCCAGCACCCCGGGGACAGGGGGCACAGATACGCAGTATTTT
TRBD1 | TRBJ1-2 | TRBV12-3/TRBV12-4 | . | CASSPDRDRIYGYTF | TGTGCCAGCAGCCCTGACCGGGACAGAATCTATGGCTACACCTTC
TRBD2 | TRBJ2-1 | TRBV11-2 | . | CASSGTSGRSYNEQFF | TGTGCCAGCAGCGGGACTAGCGGGAGGTCCTACAATGAGCAGTTCTTC
. | TRBJ1-2 | TRBV12-3/TRBV12-4 | once | CASSLGAGYTF | TGTGCCAGCAGTTTAGGGGCTGGCTACACCTTC
. | TRBJ1-4 | TRBV10-3 | few | CAISENTVREKLFF | TGTGCCATCAGTGAGAATACAGTTCGGGAAAAACTGTTTTTT
TRBD2 | TRBJ2-1 | TRBV7-9 | few | CAVFGGDYNEQFF | TGTGCCGTTTTTGGGGGGGATTACAATGAGCAGTTCTTC
. | TRBJ1-4 | TRBV10-3 | many | CAISAGEKLFF | TGTGCCATCAGTGCCGGTGAAAAACTGTTTTTT
. | TRBJ2-1 | TRBV28 | few | CASSPPFLLTTTRFYNEQFF | TGTGCCAGCAGTCCCCCCTTTTTGCTAACGACTACCCGGTTCTACAATGAGCAGTTCTTC
. | TRBJ1-1 | TRBV4-1 | . | CASSSRGGRVGTEAFF | TGCGCCAGCAGCTCCCGGGGGGGCAGGGTTGGAACTGAAGCTTTCTTT